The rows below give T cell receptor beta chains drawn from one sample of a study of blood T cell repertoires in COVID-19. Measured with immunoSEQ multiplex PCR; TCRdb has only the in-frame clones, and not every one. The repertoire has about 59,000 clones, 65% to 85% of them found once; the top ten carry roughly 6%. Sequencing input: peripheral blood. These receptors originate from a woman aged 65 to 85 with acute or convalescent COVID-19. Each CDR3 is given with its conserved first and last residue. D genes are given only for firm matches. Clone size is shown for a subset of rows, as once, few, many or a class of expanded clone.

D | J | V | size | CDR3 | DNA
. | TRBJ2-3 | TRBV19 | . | CASSPRIWRGTDTQYF | TGTGCCAGTAGTCCCCGTATTTGGCGGGGCACAGATACGCAGTATTTT
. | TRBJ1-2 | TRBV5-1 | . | CASSLSQGHYGYTF | TGCGCCAGCAGCTTGAGTCAGGGCCACTATGGCTACACCTTC
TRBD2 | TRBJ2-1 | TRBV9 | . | CASSATSGSYNEQFF | TGTGCCAGCAGCGCGACTAGCGGGAGCTACAATGAGCAGTTCTTC
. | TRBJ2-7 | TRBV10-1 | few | CASSESGAEEQYF | TGCGCCAGCAGTGAGTCGGGGGCAGAAGAGCAGTACTTC
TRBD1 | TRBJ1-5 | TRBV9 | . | CASSVGTGGIQPQHF | TGTGCCAGCAGCGTGGGGACAGGGGGAATTCAGCCCCAGCATTTT
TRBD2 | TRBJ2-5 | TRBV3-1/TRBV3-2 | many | CADRDERGPQETQYF | TGTGCCGACCGAGATGAGCGGGGTCCCCAAGAGACCCAGTACTTC
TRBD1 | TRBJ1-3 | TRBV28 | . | CASRAGGSGNTIYF | TGTGCCAGCAGGGCAGGGGGCTCTGGAAACACCATATATTTT
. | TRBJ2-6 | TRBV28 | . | CASSSGLSGANVLTF | TGTGCCAGCAGTTCAGGGCTCTCTGGGGCCAACGTCCTGACTTTC
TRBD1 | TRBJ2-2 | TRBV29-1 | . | CSTGTGVTGELFF | TGCAGTACCGGGACAGGGGTTACCGGGGAGCTGTTTTTT
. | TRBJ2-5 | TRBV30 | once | CAWSRWGGAETQYF | TGTGCCTGGAGTCGTTGGGGGGGGGCAGAGACCCAGTACTTC
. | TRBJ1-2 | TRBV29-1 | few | CSVGQIYGYTF | TGCAGCGTTGGGCAGATCTATGGCTACACCTTC
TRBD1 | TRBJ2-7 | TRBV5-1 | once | CASSLPQPTGGKIYYEQYF | TGCGCCAGCAGCTTACCTCAGCCTACAGGGGGCAAAATTTACTACGAGCAGTACTTC
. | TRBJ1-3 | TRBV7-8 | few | CASSARGSGNTIYF | TGTGCCAGCAGCGCCAGGGGTTCTGGAAACACCATATATTTT
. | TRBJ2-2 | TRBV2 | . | CASSEPRIGAGELFF | TGTGCCAGCAGTGAACCTAGGATCGGCGCCGGGGAGCTGTTTTTT
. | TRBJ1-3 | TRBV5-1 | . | CASSFEGQGTGNTIYF | TGCGCCAGCAGCTTTGAGGGTCAAGGTACTGGAAACACCATATATTTT
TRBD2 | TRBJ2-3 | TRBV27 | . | CASSPRLAGAVSTDTQYF | TGTGCCAGCAGTCCTCGACTAGCGGGGGCCGTAAGCACAGATACGCAGTATTTT
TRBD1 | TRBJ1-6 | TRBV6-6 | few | CASSLTRGTGTDNSPLHF | TGTGCCAGCAGTCTCACCCGCGGGACAGGGACAGATAATTCACCCCTCCACTTT
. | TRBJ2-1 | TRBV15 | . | CATSRGGGSYNEQFF | TGTGCCACCAGTAGGGGGGGCGGATCTTACAATGAGCAGTTCTTC
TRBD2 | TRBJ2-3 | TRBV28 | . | CASSPNRGSGGVDTQYF | TGTGCCAGCAGTCCAAACCGGGGTAGCGGGGGGGTAGATACGCAGTATTTT
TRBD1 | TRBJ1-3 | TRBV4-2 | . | CASSHPDRAGNTIYF | TGTGCCAGCAGCCATCCGGACAGGGCTGGAAACACCATATATTTT
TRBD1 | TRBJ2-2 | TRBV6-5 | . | CASRKDRGRLGELFF | TGTGCCAGCAGGAAGGACAGGGGGCGACTCGGGGAGCTGTTTTTT
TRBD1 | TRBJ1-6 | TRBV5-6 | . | CASSFGQGGKNSPLHF | TGTGCCAGCAGCTTTGGACAGGGGGGCAAAAATTCACCCCTCCACTTT
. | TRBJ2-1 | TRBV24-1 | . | CATSDSREGGSFDEQFF | TGTGCCACCAGTGACTCCAGGGAAGGGGGTAGTTTCGATGAGCAGTTCTTC
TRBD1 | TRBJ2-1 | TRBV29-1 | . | CSVLRTGGFFFAEQFF | TGCAGCGTTCTCCGGACAGGGGGTTTCTTTTTCGCTGAGCAGTTCTTC
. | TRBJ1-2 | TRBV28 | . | CASSRLWRSFTF | TGTGCCAGCAGCCGCCTTTGGAGGTCCTTCACCTTC
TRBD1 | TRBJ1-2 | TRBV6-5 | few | CASSYSQGGYRGYTF | TGTGCCAGCAGTTACTCACAGGGGGGGTATAGAGGCTACACCTTC
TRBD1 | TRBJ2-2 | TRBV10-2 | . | CASRGQGVTGELFF | TGCGCCAGCAGGGGACAGGGGGTCACCGGGGAGCTGTTTTTT
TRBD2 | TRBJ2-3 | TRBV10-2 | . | CASSEASGGRDTQYF | TGCGCCAGCAGTGAGGCTAGCGGGGGGAGGGATACGCAGTATTTT
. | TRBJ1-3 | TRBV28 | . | CASSSTRGSSGNTIYF | TGTGCCAGCAGTTCAACCCGGGGGAGCTCTGGAAACACCATATATTTT
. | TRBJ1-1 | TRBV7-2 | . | CASSLRFAGAGNTEAFF | TGTGCCAGCAGCTTAAGGTTCGCAGGGGCGGGGAACACTGAAGCTTTCTTT